A single sample gave rise to the 30 T cell receptor beta chains below, sequenced in a study of shared clonotypes between healthy human individuals (dated by TCRdb to 2020 to 2022). The library was made by the immunoSEQ multiplex PCR assay. As stored in TCRdb, this immuneACCESS dataset retains in-frame rearrangements with V and J assigned. A fraction of the clones does not appear; measured against another copy, unresolved V genes explain less than half of the discrepancy, and the remainder lacks a known reason. Across this sample there are 2,500,000 or so clones, with around 93% seen only once. Approximately 0.41% of the sample lies in the top ten. Sequencing was carried out using naive CD4+ T cells from PBMCs. The sample's cell subset or site, from its label and the paper: CD45RA+ positively selected. These receptors all stem from a man aged 18 to 29 in good health. Some clones in this sample may be carry-over from other donors' samples.

J is TRBJ2-1 and V is TRBV18, with 9 bases lining up with TRBD2. From germline, CDR1 is KGHSH and CDR2 LQKENI. V lost 1 base, J lost 7 bases, and 5 bases stayed unmatched. This CDR3 comprises 15 residues. The CDR3, as DNA: TGTGCCAGCTCACCACGGCGGGAGGGGTCTAATGAGCAGTTCTTC. This codes for CASSPRREGSNEQFF.

The genes are TRBV11-2 and TRBJ2-7; 8 bases align to TRBD2. Germline V lookup: CDR1 SGHAT, CDR2 FQNNGV. V lost 5 bases to trimming and J lost 2 bases; unmatched junction nucleotides: 8. There are 15 residues in the CDR3. CDR3 region: CASSVGTSTTYEQYF. For the CDR3, the DNA is TGTGCCAGCAGCGTCGGGACTAGTACGACCTACGAGCAGTACTTC.

About this clone itself: Other DNA sequences in this specimen translate into the identical CDR3. The rearrangement links TRBV5-6 to TRBJ1-2; D gene ambiguous. CDR1 SGHDT and CDR2 YYEEEE come from the germline V gene. V lost 0 bases, J lost 2 bases, and 5 bases lay in between. The CDR3 has 13 amino acids. The CDR3 reads CASSLAGNYGYTF. DNA of the CDR3: TGTGCCAGCAGCTTGGCCGGGAACTATGGCTACACCTTC.

The V and J genes are TRBV6-6 and TRBJ2-3, with D maybe TRBD2 (6 bases). Trimming left V 6 bases short and J 0 bases short, with 13 bases between. CDR3 length equals 15 residues. The germline V gene encodes CDR1 MNHNY and CDR2 SVGAGI (reference sequence). Written as DNA, the CDR3 is TGTGCCAGCAGCCGCAGGGACTCCAGCACAGATACGCAGTATTTT. It encodes CASSRRDSSTDTQYF.

CDR3 region: CASSESGDTQYF. Here the CDR3 DNA reads TGTGCCAGCAGTGAATCCGGAGATACGCAGTATTTT. V is TRBV6-1 and J is TRBJ2-3; D unresolved. Trimming stripped 2 bases from V and 5 bases from J, with 5 bases between. Per the germline V gene, CDR1 is MNHNS and CDR2 is SASEGT. This CDR3 spans 12 amino acids.

This sequence joins TRBV28 and TRBJ2-5; D might be TRBD1 (6 bases). V was cut by 4 bases and J by 1 base, with 10 bases left in between. Germline-derived CDR1 and CDR2 are MDHEN and SYDVKM. The CDR3 is made up of 14 amino acids. CDR3 loop: CASSYDRPQETQYF. The CDR3 coding sequence is TGTGCCAGCAGTTATGACAGGCCCCAAGAGACCCAGTACTTC.

V and J are TRBV5-1 and TRBJ2-3; 7 bases are shared with TRBD1. Trimming removed 0 bases from V and 6 bases from J; junction bases left unmatched: 13. Germline lookup yields CDR1 SGHRS and CDR2 YFSETQ. This CDR3 is built from 17 residues. The CDR3 reads CASSLGADRDPLDTQYF. The CDR3, as DNA: TGCGCCAGCAGCTTGGGCGCAGACAGGGATCCCTTGGATACGCAGTATTTT.

This chain joins TRBV7-8 and TRBJ2-3, with 7 positions matching TRBD2. CDR3 length equals 17 residues. The V gene end was trimmed by 3 bases and the J gene end by 2 bases; junction bases not matched to a gene: 11. CDR1 SGHVS and CDR2 FQNEAQ come from the germline V gene. The CDR3 sequence is CASSFVGRGRYTDTQYF. CDR3 DNA sequence: TGTGCCAGCAGCTTTGTAGGACGCGGGAGATACACAGATACGCAGTATTTT.

The chain uses TRBV25-1 and TRBJ2-3; D is unresolved. Looked up from germline, CDR1 is MGHDK and CDR2 is SYGVNS. The CDR3 spans 17 residues. The V gene lost 2 bases and the J gene lost 0 bases, with 15 bases spanning the gap. The CDR3 DNA is TGTGCCAGCAGTGAAATCCCCCTGAGAACTAGCACAGATACGCAGTATTTT. This codes for CASSEIPLRTSTDTQYF.

The rearrangement links TRBV30 to TRBJ1-4; 9 bases agree with TRBD1. The V and J ends lost 0 bases and 7 bases, in that order; junction bases with no gene match: 3. The CDR3 has 14 residues. Looked up from germline, CDR1 is GTSNPN and CDR2 is SVGIG (reference sequence). CDR3 DNA sequence: TGTGCCTGGAGTGTCGGGACAGGGAGTGAAAAACTGTTTTTT. Translating gives CAWSVGTGSEKLFF.

Concerning this clone: Distinct nucleotide sequences in the sample also encode this CDR3. The chain carries TRBV18 and TRBJ1-1, with 7 positions matching TRBD1. The germline gives CDR1 KGHSH, CDR2 LQKENI. Losses at the gene ends were 2 bases for V and 5 bases for J; bases not matched to a gene: 5. The CDR3 is 14 amino acids. This CDR3 is CASSPRQGDTEAFF. CDR3 nucleotides: TGTGCCAGCTCACCAAGACAGGGAGATACTGAAGCTTTCTTT.

The chain couples TRBV5-4 to TRBJ1-4; D may be TRBD1 (5 bases). The CDR3 spans 16 residues. The V end lost 0 bases, the J end lost 2 bases, and 11 bases lay between the germline ends. The germline V gene encodes CDR1 SGHNT and CDR2 YYREEE (reference sequence). CDR3 DNA: TGTGCCAGCAGCTTGGGGGGCGGGGCGACTAATGAAAAACTGTTTTTT. This codes for CASSLGGGATNEKLFF.

As concerns this clone: Other DNA variants within this sample encode the same CDR3. This chain joins TRBV28 and TRBJ1-5; the D is unclear. Germline V gene lookup returns CDR1 MDHEN and CDR2 SYDVKM. The CDR3 loop spans 16 amino acids. Trimming removed 1 base from V and 4 bases from J, with 14 bases in between. The CDR3 region has the DNA TGTGCCAGCAGTTTATCACCCGGGCAGGATAATCAGCCCCAGCATTTT. It codes for CASSLSPGQDNQPQHF.

A note on this clone: A read error is possible here, since a much larger clone lies one base away. The sample carries other DNA sequences with the same CDR3. This chain connects TRBV7-3 to TRBJ2-2; D unresolved. V was trimmed by 6 bases and J by 2 bases, leaving 4 bases between them. Germline V gives CDR1 SGHTA, CDR2 FQGTGA. The CDR3 has 12 amino acids. This CDR3 reads CASSLNTGELFF. CDR3 bases: TGTGCCAGCAGTCTAAACACCGGGGAGCTGTTTTTT.

The rearrangement links TRBV6-5 to TRBJ2-5; 8 bases map to TRBD1. The V segment lost 6 bases and the J segment 4 bases; nucleotides outside the gene matches: 7. The CDR3 sequence is 14 residues long. Germline values: CDR1 MNHEY, CDR2 SVGAGI. CDR3 region: CASRRTGRGETQYF. As DNA, the CDR3 is TGTGCCAGCAGGCGGACAGGGCGCGGAGAGACCCAGTACTTC.

The chain recombines TRBV5-6 with TRBJ2-2; no definite D call. Trimming stripped 0 bases from V and 7 bases from J, with 7 bases between. CDR1 SGHDT and CDR2 YYEEEE come from the germline V gene. This CDR3 is 13 amino acids long. In DNA form, the CDR3 reads TGTGCCAGCAGCTTGGTAACTATCGGGGAGCTGTTTTTT. Translation: CASSLVTIGELFF.

The chain is built from TRBV29-1 and TRBJ2-1; unclear D gene. The CDR3 loop spans 14 amino acids. Germline CDR1 reads SQVTM; CDR2 reads ANQGSEA. The ends were cut back, 6 bases at V and 4 bases at J, with 16 bases in the middle. CDR3 amino acids: CSVGRDSAYNEQFF. The CDR3 DNA reads TGCAGCGTCGGCCGTGACTCTGCGTACAATGAGCAGTTCTTC.

The chain uses TRBV7-9 and TRBJ1-2, with D hard to call. CDR3 length: 15 residues. Deletions cut 4 bases from V and 0 bases from J, with 12 bases between. Germline loops: CDR1 SEHNR, CDR2 FQNEAQ (reference sequence). The CDR3 region is CASSSNSQSNYGYTF. Here the CDR3 DNA reads TGTGCCAGCAGCTCCAACTCGCAGTCTAACTATGGCTACACCTTC.

The chain couples TRBV2 to TRBJ2-7, with 11 nucleotides matching TRBD2. This CDR3 spans 14 amino acids. V lost 5 bases, J lost 6 bases, and 6 bases stayed unmatched. CDR1 is SNHLY and CDR2 is FYNNEI in the germline V gene. CDR3 sequence reads: CASSKLAGDLEQYF. DNA of the CDR3: TGTGCCAGCAGTAAACTAGCGGGAGATCTCGAGCAGTACTTC.

This rearrangement joins TRBV5-1 to TRBJ2-6, with 9 bases fitting TRBD1. This CDR3 comprises 18 residues. The ends lost 4 bases at V and 2 bases at J; junction bases unmatched: 10. Germline-derived CDR1 and CDR2 are SGHRS and YFSETQ. The CDR3 DNA is TGCGCCAGCAGCAGCACCGGGACAGGGTCCGCTGGGGCCAACGTCCTGACTTTC. Its translation is CASSSTGTGSAGANVLTF.

This sequence joins TRBV2 and TRBJ2-1, with D possibly called TRBD1 or TRBD2 (5 bases each). The CDR3 consists of 15 residues. Germline-derived CDR1 and CDR2 are SNHLY and FYNNEI. V dropped 10 bases and J dropped 7 bases, with 23 bases sitting between them. The CDR3 spells CATASYGTAGNEQFF. The CDR3 bases are TGTGCCACCGCCTCCTATGGGACCGCTGGGAATGAGCAGTTCTTC.

The rearrangement joins TRBV18 to TRBJ1-2; D call uncertain. Germline CDR1 is KGHSH and CDR2 is LQKENI. The CDR3 is made up of 14 amino acids. The V end was cut by 6 bases, the J end by 0 bases, with 11 bases between. The CDR3 DNA follows: TGTGCCAGCTCGGAACGAGCTGCTAACTATGGCTACACCTTC. Translation: CASSERAANYGYTF.

J is TRBJ2-1 and V is TRBV6-5; the D is unclear. Trimming took off 2 bases at V and 11 bases at J, with 16 bases between the two ends. The CDR3 sequence is 14 residues long. CDR1 and CDR2 (germline): MNHEY, SVGAGI. The CDR3 sequence: CASSYVPTDVQQFF. CDR3 in DNA: TGTGCCAGCAGTTACGTCCCTACCGATGTTCAGCAGTTCTTC.

In DNA, the CDR3 is TGTGCCAGCAGCTTATATGGGGGTACGGCGGAGGAGCAGTACTTC. Protein sequence: CASSLYGGTAEEQYF. The rearrangement uses TRBV7-3 and TRBJ2-7; possibly TRBD1 or TRBD2 for D (5 bases each). Between the trimmed V and J ends, which lost 2 bases and 7 bases, there was a span of 18 bases. Germline values: CDR1 SGHTA, CDR2 FQGTGA. The CDR3 loop spans 15 amino acids.

A note on this clone: The sample contains more than one DNA sequence encoding this CDR3. This chain joins TRBV5-1 and TRBJ1-1; D remains ambiguous. Germline CDR1 is SGHRS and CDR2 is YFSETQ. The V end was cut by 2 bases, the J end by 0 bases, with 5 bases between. The CDR3 has 13 residues. The CDR3 bases are TGCGCCAGCAGCTTAGATATGAACACTGAAGCTTTCTTT. It encodes CASSLDMNTEAFF.

V usage is TRBV7-2 and J usage is TRBJ2-5, with 9 bases lining up with TRBD1. Per germline, CDR1 SGHTA and CDR2 FQGNSA. Trimming took 9 bases from V and 2 from J; bases not matched to a gene: 1. The length of the CDR3 is 12 residues. This CDR3 is CASGQGQETQYF. The CDR3 region has the DNA TGTGCCAGTGGACAGGGGCAAGAGACCCAGTACTTC.

This chain uses TRBV2 with TRBJ2-7; D is ambiguous. CDR1 SNHLY and CDR2 FYNNEI come from the germline V gene. The CDR3 has 13 amino acids. Trimming removed 7 bases from V and 0 bases from J, with 10 bases in between. CDR3 sequence: CASTDGYSYEQYF. The CDR3 coding sequence is TGTGCCAGCACCGACGGGTACTCCTACGAGCAGTACTTC.

V is TRBV7-9 and J is TRBJ1-2; D unclear. V was cut by 1 base and J by 4 bases, with 7 bases left in between. The germline V gene has CDR1 SEHNR and CDR2 FQNEAQ (reference sequence). The CDR3 runs to 13 residues. DNA for the CDR3: TGTGCCAGCAGCTTAGGACTTCTCTATGGCTACACCTTC. It translates to CASSLGLLYGYTF.

On this clone: In the same sample, other DNA sequences code for this CDR3. The V and J genes are TRBV28 and TRBJ2-7; TRBD2 matches at 9 bases. V trimming: 7 bases; J trimming: 1 base; junction bases outside the gene matches: 2. The CDR3 has 13 residues. CDR1 MDHEN and CDR2 SYDVKM come from the germline V gene. The CDR3 protein is CASMAGGSYEQYF. The CDR3 region has the DNA TGTGCCAGCATGGCGGGAGGGTCCTACGAGCAGTACTTC.

For this clone: The same CDR3 is also encoded by other DNA sequences in this sample. This chain links TRBV11-1 with TRBJ2-2; D ambiguous. Germline-derived CDR1 and CDR2 are SGHAT and FQDESV (reference sequence). V was cut by 1 base and J by 1 base, with 4 bases left in between. The CDR3 consists of 14 residues. The CDR3: CASSLDRNTGELFF. CDR3 nucleotides: TGTGCCAGCAGCTTAGACAGGAACACCGGGGAGCTGTTTTTT.